Each of the 31 T cell receptor beta chains below was sequenced from the same sample in a study of blood T cell repertoires in COVID-19. Sequencing was performed with immunoSEQ multiplex PCR; in TCRdb, only in-frame clones are kept and a portion is missing. The table has hundreds of thousands of clones, 90% to 95% seen once. Material for sequencing was peripheral blood. The receptors stem from a woman between 18 and 29 years old who had recovered from COVID-19.

The chain uses TRBV19 and TRBJ2-3; 9 bases match TRBD1. With V trimmed by 3 bases and J by 2 bases, 3 bases remained unmatched. CDR3 length: 15 amino acids. From germline, CDR1 is LNHDA and CDR2 SQIVND (reference sequence). For the CDR3, the DNA is TGTGCCAGTAGTATTGGGACAGGGTTCACAGATACGCAGTATTTT. Translated: CASSIGTGFTDTQYF. The full variable domain, in which reference TRBV19 and TRBJ2-3 provide the parts outside the CDR3, is DGGITQSPKYLFRKEGQNVTLSCEQNLNHDAMYWYRQDPGQGLRLIYYSQIVNDFQKGDIAEGYSVSREKKESFPLTVTSAQKNPTAFYLCASSIGTGFTDTQYFGPGTRLTVL.

The chain uses TRBV3-1 (or the pseudogene TRBV3-2) and TRBJ2-7; D is unresolved. From germline, CDR1 is LGHDT and CDR2 YNNKEL (reference sequence). V gave up 2 bases and J gave up 3 bases, with 11 bases separating them. The CDR3 length is 14 residues. The CDR3 sequence: CASSQSLSIYEQYV. The CDR3 nucleotides read TGTGCCAGCAGCCAATCGCTTTCTATCTACGAGCAGTACGTC.

The V and J genes are TRBV6-6 and TRBJ2-5, with D maybe TRBD1 (6 bases). This CDR3 region has 16 residues. CDR1 and CDR2 from the germline V gene are MNHNY and SVGAGI (reference sequence). V was shortened by 5 bases and J by 1 base, with 17 bases between the two germline ends. CDR3: CASSPRAGALQETQYF. In DNA form, the CDR3 reads TGTGCCAGCAGTCCCCGGGCAGGGGCTCTCCAAGAGACCCAGTACTTC.

This chain links TRBV30 with TRBJ2-2, with TRBD1 matching over 11 bases. The CDR3 length is 17 residues. Germline trimming cut 2 bases from V and 2 bases from J; bases unmatched to any gene: 7. Germline V gene lookup returns CDR1 GTSNPN and CDR2 SVGIG (reference sequence). In nucleotides, the CDR3 is TGTGCCTGGAGTAGGGACAGGGGGGGACTTAACACCGGGGAGCTGTTTTTT. As protein: CAWSRDRGGLNTGELFF. Filled out from reference TRBV30 and TRBJ2-2, the complete variable domain reads SQTIHQWPATLVQPVGSPLSLECTVEGTSNPNLYWYRQAAGRGLQLLFYSVGIGQISSEVPQNLSASRPQDRQFILSSKKLLLSDSGFYLCAWSRDRGGLNTGELFFGEGSRLTVL.

V and J are TRBV18 and TRBJ1-2, with 8 bases aligning to TRBD1. This CDR3 region has 14 residues. V shed 3 bases, J shed 7 bases, and the junction held 7 bases outside the gene matches. Germline CDR1 and CDR2: KGHSH and LQKENI. The CDR3 protein is CASSPPVTGAGYTF. DNA for the CDR3: TGTGCCAGCTCACCCCCGGTGACAGGGGCTGGCTACACCTTC.

The chain couples TRBV6-2 or TRBV6-3 to TRBJ2-7; D uncertain. Germline V gives CDR1 MNHEY, CDR2 SVGEGT. With 8 bases removed from V and 3 bases from J, the gap between germline ends came to 11 bases. The CDR3 spans 12 residues. The DNA of the CDR3 is TGTGCCAGCGGCCTACTTATCTACGAGCAGTACGTC. Protein sequence: CASGLLIYEQYV.

This sequence joins TRBV19 and TRBJ2-1; 9 nucleotides match TRBD1. V lost 0 bases and J lost 10; bases outside the gene matches: 4. There are 14 residues in the CDR3. In germline, CDR1 is LNHDA, CDR2 SQIVND (reference sequence). The CDR3 protein is CASSIDWTGVEQFF. The CDR3 DNA follows: TGTGCCAGTAGTATAGATTGGACAGGGGTCGAGCAGTTCTTC.

Worth noting for this clone: The same CDR3 arises from other DNA sequences in this sample as well. This chain joins TRBV5-1 and TRBJ1-5; no reliable D call. Germline V lookup: CDR1 SGHRS, CDR2 YFSETQ. The CDR3 spans 14 residues. Trimming stripped 0 bases from V and 0 bases from J, with 4 bases between. CDR3 protein: CASSLGGSNQPQHF. The CDR3 DNA reads TGCGCCAGCAGCTTGGGAGGTAGCAATCAGCCCCAGCATTTT.

The V gene is TRBV15, the J gene TRBJ1-2; D might be TRBD1 (5 bases). The germline gives CDR1 LNHNV, CDR2 YYDKDF (reference sequence). Between the trimmed V and J ends, which lost 5 bases and 5 bases, there was a span of 18 bases. CDR3 size: 15 residues. The CDR3 coding sequence is TGTGCCACCAGCCCGTCTACCCCACAGGAGTATGGCTACACCTTC. Its protein is CATSPSTPQEYGYTF.

This chain links TRBV11-2 with TRBJ1-1; perhaps TRBD1 as D (5 bases). Germline V gene data show CDR1 as SGHAT and CDR2 as FQNNGV. Trimming took 0 bases from V and 1 from J, leaving 6 bases between them. CDR3 length equals 14 residues. The CDR3 sequence is CASSLDGANTEAFF. DNA of the CDR3: TGTGCCAGCAGCTTAGATGGGGCGAACACTGAAGCTTTCTTT.

For the CDR3, the DNA is TGCGCCAGCAGGCTGCTAGCGGGAAGAGAGACCCAGTACTTC. Protein sequence: CASRLLAGRETQYF. The chain uses TRBV5-1 and TRBJ2-5; 9 positions match TRBD2. V shed 5 bases and J 4 bases; nucleotides not matched to a gene: 6. This CDR3 is 14 amino acids long. Per germline, CDR1 SGHRS and CDR2 YFSETQ.

J is TRBJ2-1 and V is TRBV11-2; 8 bases are a match to TRBD2. V lost 4 bases to trimming and J lost 10 bases; unmatched junction nucleotides: 3. The CDR3 sequence is 12 residues long. CDR1 and CDR2 from the germline V gene are SGHAT and FQNNGV. The CDR3 loop reads CASSSRLAEQFF. The DNA for the CDR3 is TGTGCCAGCAGCTCCCGACTAGCGGAGCAGTTCTTC.

The gene calls are TRBV27 and TRBJ2-5; 7 bases match TRBD1. Germline V lookup: CDR1 MNHEY, CDR2 SMNVEV (reference sequence). Trimming removed 2 bases from V and 4 bases from J; junction bases left unmatched: 1. The CDR3 runs to 13 residues. The chain's CDR3 is CASSLRQGETQYF. Written as DNA, the CDR3 is TGTGCCAGCAGTTTACGACAGGGAGAGACCCAGTACTTC.

The V gene is TRBV9, the J gene TRBJ2-1; 7 positions match TRBD2. The V gene end was trimmed by 4 bases and the J gene end by 2 bases; junction bases not matched to a gene: 6. CDR1 is SGDLS and CDR2 is YYNGEE in the germline V gene. The CDR3 spans 15 residues. CDR3 in amino acids: CASSNSLAAYNEQFF. The DNA of the CDR3 is TGTGCCAGCAGCAATTCGCTAGCGGCCTACAATGAGCAGTTCTTC.

The count of this clone is one. The gene calls are TRBV4-3 and TRBJ1-2; possible D gene TRBD1, 6 bases. V was trimmed by 4 bases and J by 12 bases, leaving 15 bases between them. The length of the CDR3 is 12 residues. Per germline, CDR1 LGHNA and CDR2 YSLEER. The CDR3 DNA reads TGCGCCAGCAGCCGCGGGGGCCTCGGCCACACCTTC. This sequence encodes CASSRGGLGHTF.

The table lists this clone with a count of one. V usage is TRBV21-1 and J usage is TRBJ2-7; the table gives TRBD1 as D, unverified against the DNA. TRBV21-1 is assigned pseudogene status. The CDR3 consists of 14 residues. The CDR3 bases are TGTGCCAGCAGCAATAGGGGACAGGGGGGGGAGCAGTACGTC. This sequence encodes CASSNRGQGGEQYV.

The chain links TRBV27 to TRBJ1-6, with D hard to call. This CDR3 is 16 amino acids long. In germline, CDR1 is MNHEY, CDR2 SMNVEV (reference sequence). The V end was cut by 6 bases, the J end by 6 bases, with 18 bases between. In DNA form, the CDR3 reads TGTGCCAGCAGCCCTATAGAAACCTTATTTAATTCACCCCTCCACTTT. Its protein is CASSPIETLFNSPLHF.

The V call is TRBV18, the J call TRBJ1-4, with TRBD1 matching 7 bases. After removal of 1 base from V and 4 bases from J, the junction contained 12 bases not matched to a gene. The CDR3 has 18 residues. CDR1 is KGHSH, CDR2 LQKENI, per germline. CDR3 sequence (DNA): TGTGCCAGCTCACCACGGGGTCCCACAGGGGCTTATAATGAAAAACTGTTTTTT. This translates into CASSPRGPTGAYNEKLFF.

V and J are TRBV4-1 and TRBJ1-4, with 9 bases identical to TRBD1. In germline, CDR1 is MGHRA, CDR2 YSYEKL. The CDR3 is 16 residues long. With V trimmed by 4 bases and J by 8 bases, 11 bases remained unmatched. The CDR3 loop is CASSPVEGQGSEKLFF. The CDR3 coding sequence is TGCGCCAGCAGCCCGGTTGAGGGACAGGGAAGCGAAAAACTGTTTTTT.

This rearrangement joins TRBV24-1 to TRBJ2-5; 8 nucleotides match TRBD1. Trimming removed 9 bases from V and 7 bases from J; junction bases left unmatched: 9. Germline loops: CDR1 KGHDR, CDR2 SFDVKD. The CDR3 is 13 residues long. In DNA, the CDR3 is TGTGCCACCCAGGGGGCAGCCGAAGGGACCCAGTACTTC. This sequence encodes CATQGAAEGTQYF.

The V and J genes are TRBV4-3 and TRBJ2-1; 10 bases map to TRBD2. The CDR3 loop spans 17 amino acids. CDR1 LGHNA and CDR2 YSLEER come from the germline V gene. The ends lost 0 bases at V and 4 bases at J; junction bases unmatched: 6. The CDR3 nucleotides read TGCGCCAGCAGCCAAGATCGGCTAGCGGGGGAGTACAATGAGCAGTTCTTC. Its translation is CASSQDRLAGEYNEQFF.

The chain links TRBV5-4 to TRBJ2-1; the match to TRBD2 covers 7 bases. CDR3 length: 18 residues. V shed 1 base, J shed 0 bases, and the junction held 10 bases outside the gene matches. The germline gives CDR1 SGHNT, CDR2 YYREEE (reference sequence). In nucleotides, the CDR3 is TGTGCCAGCAGCTTGAAGTTGAGCGGGGCCAGCTCCTACAATGAGCAGTTCTTC. Translation: CASSLKLSGASSYNEQFF.

V and J are TRBV7-6 and TRBJ2-3, with D possibly being TRBD2 (6 bases). Per the germline V gene, CDR1 is SGHVS and CDR2 is FNYEAQ. This CDR3 spans 17 amino acids. V was cut by 4 bases and J by 4 bases, with 21 bases left in between. The CDR3: CASSSGPGTSRADTQYF. CDR3 nucleotides: TGTGCCAGCAGCTCTGGCCCCGGGACTTCTAGGGCAGATACGCAGTATTTT.

The sample holds one count of this clone. The rearrangement links TRBV11-3 to TRBJ2-3; 8 bases are a match to TRBD2. J was trimmed by 3 bases and V by 3 bases; bases with no gene match: 8. The CDR3 runs to 16 residues. CDR1 is SGHNT, CDR2 YENEEA, per germline. The CDR3 region is CASSFLPGLVTDTQYF. The CDR3 DNA is TGTGCCAGCAGCTTTTTGCCGGGACTAGTGACAGATACGCAGTATTTT.

The CDR3 nucleotides read TGTGCCAGCAATACAGGGGAGTTATACAATGAGCAGTTCTTC. Its translation is CASNTGELYNEQFF. The genes are TRBV5-5 and TRBJ2-1; 7 bases are shared with TRBD1. There are 14 residues in the CDR3. V trimming: 6 bases; J trimming: 4 bases; junction bases outside the gene matches: 7. Germline loops: CDR1 SGHKS, CDR2 YYEKEE (reference sequence).

The gene calls are TRBV28 and TRBJ2-2; D unclear. The CDR3 has 12 residues. CDR1 is MDHEN and CDR2 is SYDVKM in the germline V gene. Between the trimmed V and J ends, which lost 9 bases and 2 bases, there was a span of 7 bases. CDR3 nucleotides: TGTGCCAGTAAGCTAAACACCGGGGAGCTGTTTTTT. Protein: CASKLNTGELFF.

CDR3 bases: TGCAGCGCGGGATCCTGGGGGCGGAGCGGAAACTATGGCTACACCTTC. It encodes CSAGSWGRSGNYGYTF. The chain joins TRBV29-1 to TRBJ1-2, with a possible D match to TRBD1 (6 bases). Germline assignment: CDR1 SQVTM and CDR2 ANQGSEA. The CDR3 runs to 16 residues. V was shortened by 7 bases and J by 2 bases, with 23 bases between the two germline ends.

This clone was seen a single time. V usage is TRBV3-1 (or the pseudogene TRBV3-2) and J usage is TRBJ1-1; 10 bases map to TRBD1. V dropped 0 bases and J dropped 6; count of bases not matched to a gene: 10. The CDR3 is 17 amino acids. The V gene's germline CDR1 is LGHDT and CDR2 YNNKEL (reference sequence). The CDR3 DNA follows: TGTGCCAGCAGCCAAGATATTGTCGGGACAGGGGATCCTGAAGCTTTCTTT. Its protein is CASSQDIVGTGDPEAFF.

The genes are TRBV5-6 and TRBJ1-2, with 11 positions matching TRBD1. Germline loops: CDR1 SGHDT, CDR2 YYEEEE. The length of the CDR3 is 15 residues. V was clipped by 2 bases and J by 5 bases; unmatched bases: 5. The CDR3 sequence: CASSFGTGGVYGYTF. Here the CDR3 DNA reads TGTGCCAGCAGCTTCGGGACAGGGGGAGTTTATGGCTACACCTTC.

The chain recombines TRBV14 with TRBJ2-1, with unresolved D. The CDR3 contains 16 residues. Germline loops: CDR1 SGHDN, CDR2 FVKESK. The V end was cut by 0 bases, the J end by 3 bases, with 12 bases between. DNA for the CDR3: TGTGCCAGCAGCCAAGATCTGAGTTCCTTCTACAATGAGCAGTTCTTC. Amino acids: CASSQDLSSFYNEQFF.

This chain joins TRBV1 and TRBJ2-3; the table gives TRBD2 as D, unverified against the DNA. TRBV1 is a recognized pseudogene. The CDR3 extends over 18 amino acids. This CDR3 reads CTSSQAELAGLCTDTQYF. The DNA for the CDR3 is TGCACCAGCAGCCAAGCTGAGCTAGCGGGGCTATGCACAGATACGCAGTATTTT.